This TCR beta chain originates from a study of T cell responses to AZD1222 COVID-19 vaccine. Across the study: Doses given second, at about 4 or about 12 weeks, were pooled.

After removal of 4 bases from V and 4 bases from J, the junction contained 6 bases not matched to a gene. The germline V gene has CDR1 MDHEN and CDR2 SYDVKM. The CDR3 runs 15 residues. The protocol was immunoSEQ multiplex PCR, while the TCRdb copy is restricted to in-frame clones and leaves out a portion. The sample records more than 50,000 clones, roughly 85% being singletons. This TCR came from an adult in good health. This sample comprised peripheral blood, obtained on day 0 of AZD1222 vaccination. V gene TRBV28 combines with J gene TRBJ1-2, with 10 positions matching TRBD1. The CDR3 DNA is TGTGCCAGCAGTTCGACAGGGGGCGCGGGCTATGGCTACACCTTC. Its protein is CASSSTGGAGYGYTF.